Following are 27 T cell receptor beta chains from one sample sequenced in a study of blood T cell repertoires in COVID-19. The repertoire was sequenced with immunoSEQ multiplex PCR; TCRdb's copy has only in-frame clones and lacks some. The table records 84,000 or so clones, approximately 80% of them present only once. What was sequenced was peripheral blood. These receptors came from a human donor in a cohort sampled during active COVID-19.

The chain uses TRBV4-3 and TRBJ1-4, with a tentative D call TRBD1 (6 bases). This CDR3 spans 14 amino acids. V was cut by 2 bases and J by 5 bases, with 9 bases left in between. Germline lookup yields CDR1 LGHNA and CDR2 YSLEER. The chain's CDR3 is CASSQTRGNEKLFF. The CDR3 DNA follows: TGCGCCAGCAGCCAAACCAGGGGAAATGAAAAACTGTTTTTT.

CDR3 DNA sequence: TGTGCCAGCAGCCCGACAGGGCAGGTTACTGAAGCTTTCTTT. Its protein product is CASSPTGQVTEAFF. The V and J genes are TRBV28 and TRBJ1-1, with TRBD1 identical over 7 bases. J lost 5 bases, V lost 6 bases, and 9 bases had no gene match. Germline V gene data show CDR1 as MDHEN and CDR2 as SYDVKM. The CDR3 length is 14 residues.

J is TRBJ2-1 and V is TRBV6-6, with D perhaps TRBD1 (5 bases). The CDR3 has 14 residues. Germline assignment: CDR1 MNHNY and CDR2 SVGAGI (reference sequence). Trimming left V 6 bases short and J 5 bases short, with 14 bases between. The CDR3, as DNA: TGTGCCAGCAGCCTTGACCAGGGTCACAATGAGCAGTTCTTC. Translation gives CASSLDQGHNEQFF.

The genes are TRBV10-2 and TRBJ2-1; weak D call: TRBD2 (5 bases). CDR3 length: 20 amino acids. Germline lookup yields CDR1 WSHSY and CDR2 SAAADI. V was cut by 6 bases and J by 0 bases, with 27 bases left in between. DNA for the CDR3: TGCGCCAGCAGGGAACCCGGGTCCTCGAGGGATAAGAGCTCCTACAATGAGCAGTTCTTC. Translating gives CASREPGSSRDKSSYNEQFF.

The chain uses TRBV30 and TRBJ2-7, with D perhaps matching TRBD1 (6 bases). Germline-derived CDR1 and CDR2 are GTSNPN and SVGIG (reference sequence). V lost 1 base and J lost 5, with 15 bases in between. The CDR3 spans 14 residues. The CDR3 nucleotides read TGTGCCTGGAGTGGTGGGGACATACTCAACGAGCAGTACTTC. Translating it yields CAWSGGDILNEQYF.

The V call is TRBV11-2, the J call TRBJ2-3, with 7 bases lining up with TRBD2. This CDR3 is built from 14 residues. Losses at the gene ends were 2 bases for V and 4 bases for J; bases not matched to a gene: 3. In germline, CDR1 is SGHAT, CDR2 FQNNGV. DNA of the CDR3: TGTGCCAGCAGCTTATACACTAGCGCAGATACGCAGTATTTT. Its translation: CASSLYTSADTQYF.

This clone was detected only once. The CDR3 coding sequence is TGTGCCAGCAGTCGAATTAGCGGGAGCTCCTACGAGCAGTACTTC. It codes for CASSRISGSSYEQYF. This chain joins TRBV28 and TRBJ2-7, with 9 bases identical to TRBD2. The germline CDR1 and CDR2 sequences are MDHEN and SYDVKM. V dropped 5 bases and J dropped 0; count of bases not matched to a gene: 5. The CDR3 loop spans 15 amino acids.

The V gene is TRBV11-3, the J gene TRBJ2-1; 9 positions agree with TRBD2. The germline V gene encodes CDR1 SGHNT and CDR2 YENEEA. The CDR3 is 16 residues long. The ends lost 1 base at V and 3 bases at J; junction bases unmatched: 4. The CDR3 protein is CASSLGAGGDYNEQFF. Written as DNA, the CDR3 is TGTGCCAGCAGCTTAGGAGCGGGAGGTGACTACAATGAGCAGTTCTTC.

Within the sample, this clone is medium-sized. V and J are TRBV7-2 and TRBJ2-3; TRBD1 matches 10 bases. The V segment lost 7 bases and the J segment 6 bases; nucleotides outside the gene matches: 10. Germline V gene sequence: CDR1 SGHTA, CDR2 FQGNSA. The CDR3 runs 15 residues. The CDR3 loop is CASTQGQGIYDTQYF. The CDR3, as DNA: TGTGCCAGCACCCAGGGACAGGGGATTTACGATACGCAGTATTTT.

This clone has more than one count but fewer than ten. V is TRBV18 and J is TRBJ1-6, with D perhaps matching TRBD1 (5 bases). The V and J ends lost 2 bases and 6 bases respectively, with 11 bases between them. The germline gives CDR1 KGHSH, CDR2 LQKENI. The CDR3 runs 15 residues. The CDR3 coding sequence is TGTGCCAGCTCACCAGACAGTCTACCTAATTCACCCCTCCACTTT. Translation: CASSPDSLPNSPLHF.

This rearrangement joins TRBV6-5 to TRBJ1-4, with 8 bases lining up with TRBD1. CDR1 MNHEY and CDR2 SVGAGI come from the germline V gene. J was trimmed by 1 base and V by 3 bases; bases with no gene match: 4. CDR3 length: 16 amino acids. The CDR3 DNA is TGTGCCAGCAGTTATTCAGGGGGCGAAACTAATGAAAAACTGTTTTTT. Amino acids: CASSYSGGETNEKLFF.

The chain combines TRBV2 with TRBJ1-2; D possibly corresponds to TRBD1 (6 bases). CDR1 SNHLY and CDR2 FYNNEI come from the germline V gene. Trimming took 6 bases from V and 4 from J, leaving 9 bases between them. This CDR3 is 12 amino acids long. CDR3 bases: TGTGCCAGCAGCGGGACATCCTATGGCTACACCTTC. Residues: CASSGTSYGYTF.

The genes are TRBV18 and TRBJ2-3; 8 positions match TRBD2. Losses at the gene ends were 2 bases for V and 0 bases for J; bases not matched to a gene: 16. Germline assignment: CDR1 KGHSH and CDR2 LQKENI. This CDR3 comprises 20 residues. This chain's CDR3 is CASSPDLGGRPLGSTDTQYF. The CDR3 DNA sequence: TGTGCCAGCTCACCAGACTTAGGCGGGAGGCCCCTCGGTAGCACAGATACGCAGTATTTT.

V usage is TRBV4-3 and J usage is TRBJ2-1; 8 bases match TRBD1. The germline V gene has CDR1 LGHNA and CDR2 YSLEER. V shed 0 bases, J shed 6 bases, and the junction held 10 bases outside the gene matches. The CDR3 runs to 17 residues. DNA of the CDR3: TGCGCCAGCAGCCAAGATATCCTTGGACAGGGAGCCAATGAGCAGTTCTTC. It codes for CASSQDILGQGANEQFF.

Comments on this clone: At one end the junction does not follow the germline gene, possibly because of a read error. J is TRBJ2-3 and V is TRBV7-7; D might be TRBD2 (6 bases). Germline CDR1 SSHAT, CDR2 FNYEAQ (reference sequence). The CDR3 covers 15 residues. The CDR3 bases are TGTGCTAGCAGCCCCGGGGTGGCGGGGACAGATACGCAGTATTTT. Its protein is CASSPGVAGTDTQYF.

J is TRBJ2-7 and V is TRBV10-3, with 9 nucleotides matching TRBD1. The CDR3 has 13 residues. V shed 4 bases, J shed 6 bases, and the junction held 4 bases outside the gene matches. Germline-derived CDR1 and CDR2 are ENHRY and SYGVKD. CDR3 bases: TGTGCCATCAGTGTGGGACAGGGTACCGAGCAGTACTTC. Its translation is CAISVGQGTEQYF.

The V call is TRBV7-2, the J call TRBJ1-5; D ambiguous. The V end was cut by 3 bases, the J end by 3 bases, with 9 bases between. The germline CDR1 and CDR2 sequences are SGHTA and FQGNSA. The CDR3 totals 14 residues. CDR3 sequence (DNA): TGTGCCAGCAGCTTGTCCAGATACAATCAGCCCCAGCATTTT. This translates into CASSLSRYNQPQHF.

The rearrangement uses TRBV5-1 and TRBJ1-3, with 10 bases lining up with TRBD1. Germline V lookup: CDR1 SGHRS, CDR2 YFSETQ. V shed 5 bases, J shed 2 bases, and the junction held 4 bases outside the gene matches. CDR3 length equals 15 residues. The CDR3 region has the DNA TGCGCCAGCAGACGGGACAGGGGAACTGGAAACACCATATATTTT. Translated, it gives CASRRDRGTGNTIYF.

The rearrangement uses TRBV19 and TRBJ2-7; 7 bases align to TRBD2. J was trimmed by 3 bases and V by 4 bases; bases with no gene match: 6. There are 14 residues in the CDR3. Germline assignment: CDR1 LNHDA and CDR2 SQIVND (reference sequence). For the CDR3, the DNA is TGTGCCAGTAGTAGCGGGGGATTCGGCTACGAGCAGTACTTC. It translates to CASSSGGFGYEQYF. Filled out from reference TRBV19 and TRBJ2-7, the complete variable domain reads DGGITQSPKYLFRKEGQNVTLSCEQNLNHDAMYWYRQDPGQGLRLIYYSQIVNDFQKGDIAEGYSVSREKKESFPLTVTSAQKNPTAFYLCASSSGGFGYEQYFGPGTRLTVT.

J is TRBJ1-2 and V is TRBV28; D not certain. This CDR3 comprises 15 residues. Trimming removed 2 bases at V and 3 bases at J, with 13 bases between. CDR1 MDHEN and CDR2 SYDVKM come from the germline V gene. CDR3 protein: CASSLTSPGDYGYTF. CDR3 nucleotide sequence: TGTGCCAGCAGTTTAACCTCCCCAGGCGACTATGGCTACACCTTC.

The chain has TRBV7-2 and TRBJ1-1, with 7 bases aligning to TRBD1. The CDR3 sequence is 14 residues long. The V and J ends lost 6 bases and 5 bases, in that order; junction bases with no gene match: 9. Germline lookup yields CDR1 SGHTA and CDR2 FQGNSA. CDR3 nucleotide sequence: TGTGCCAGCAGTAGGCAACAGGGGCAAACTGAAGCTTTCTTT. This translates into CASSRQQGQTEAFF. Variable domain in full (rest from reference TRBV7-2 and TRBJ1-1): GAGVSQSPSNKVTEKGKDVELRCDPISGHTALYWYRQSLGQGLEFLIYFQGNSAPDKSGLPSDRFSAERTGGSVSTLTIQRTQQEDSAVYLCASSRQQGQTEAFFGQGTRLTVV.

This sequence joins TRBV4-2 and TRBJ2-1, with D perhaps matching TRBD2 (6 bases). The CDR3 spans 15 residues. Germline CDR1 and CDR2: LGHNA and YNFKEQ. The V gene lost 4 bases and the J gene lost 5 bases, with 15 bases spanning the gap. CDR3 sequence: CASSPGTADHNEQFF. The CDR3 DNA follows: TGTGCCAGCAGCCCTGGGACTGCCGACCACAATGAGCAGTTCTTC.

This chain links TRBV6-5 with TRBJ2-7, with TRBD1 matching 8 bases. V gave up 2 bases and J gave up 0 bases; unmatched junction bases: 3. Germline V gene data show CDR1 as MNHEY and CDR2 as SVGAGI. This CDR3 spans 15 amino acids. The CDR3 bases are TGTGCCAGCAGTTACGGGGGACAGGCCTCCTACGAGCAGTACTTC. Its protein product is CASSYGGQASYEQYF.

This chain links TRBV4-1 with TRBJ2-3, with D maybe TRBD2 (5 bases). V lost 3 bases to trimming and J lost 1 base, with 11 bases between them. Germline CDR1 reads MGHRA; CDR2 reads YSYEKL. This CDR3 is 15 amino acids long. The CDR3, as DNA: TGCGCCAGCAGCCATCCGGGGTGGGGCACAGATACGCAGTATTTT. Amino acid sequence: CASSHPGWGTDTQYF.

V usage is TRBV11-2 and J usage is TRBJ2-1; unclear D gene. CDR3 length equals 18 residues. The V end was cut by 0 bases, the J end by 2 bases, with 17 bases between. Germline V CDR1 and CDR2: SGHAT, FQNNGV. DNA for the CDR3: TGTGCCAGCAGCTTAGATCGTGCGGCCGCGAGGCCCTACAATGAGCAGTTCTTC. Its translation: CASSLDRAAARPYNEQFF.

The chain is built from TRBV6-5 and TRBJ2-1; D is possibly TRBD1 (6 bases). CDR1 is MNHEY, CDR2 SVGAGI, per germline. The V and J ends lost 6 bases and 7 bases respectively, with 16 bases between them. The CDR3 runs to 14 residues. CDR3 protein: CASSQGPINNEQFF. The CDR3, as DNA: TGTGCCAGCAGCCAGGGGCCGATCAATAATGAGCAGTTCTTC.

The V gene is TRBV7-6, the J gene TRBJ2-1, with 8 bases lining up with TRBD2. This CDR3 contains 17 residues. V shed 2 bases and J 4 bases; nucleotides not matched to a gene: 10. CDR1 SGHVS and CDR2 FNYEAQ come from the germline V gene. The CDR3 nucleotides are TGTGCCAGCAGCTTATCGACCCGGGAGGGGGGATACAATGAGCAGTTCTTC. As protein: CASSLSTREGGYNEQFF.